Shown below are 8 T cell receptor beta chains from a single sample sequenced in a study of blood T cells in healthy people across ages. Sample-barcoded 5' priming and a J-beta primer mix drove a second PCR of about 7 to 11 cycles. MiXCR, run by TCRdb on the 5' RACE reads, gives a single entry per CDR3 protein. The profile shows more than 700,000 distinct CDR3 sequences, less than 60% of them singletons. What was sequenced was blood. These receptors were taken from a man older than 75 in good health.

The chain uses TRBV5-1 and TRBJ2-7; a possible D gene is TRBD2 (5 bases). V lost 7 bases, J lost 3 bases, and 17 bases lay in between. Germline V gives CDR1 SGHRS, CDR2 YFSETQ. The CDR3 length is 14 residues. This chain's CDR3 is CASRMTTSGYEQYF. CDR3 sequence (DNA): TGCGCCAGCCGCATGACTACAAGTGGCTACGAGCAGTACTTC.

This rearrangement joins TRBV9 to TRBJ2-1; D gene unclear. CDR3 length: 13 residues. Germline V gene lookup returns CDR1 SGDLS and CDR2 YYNGEE. V shed 10 bases and J shed 0 bases, with 11 bases lying between them. The CDR3, as DNA: TGTGCCGAAGGAGAGTTCTCCTACAATGAGCAGTTCTTC. This encodes CAEGEFSYNEQFF.

V is TRBV2 and J is TRBJ2-3, with 7 bases fitting TRBD2. The CDR3 has 14 residues. In germline, CDR1 is SNHLY, CDR2 FYNNEI. After removal of 7 bases from V and 0 bases from J, the junction contained 4 bases not matched to a gene. CDR3 region: CASNRRGSTDTQYF. The CDR3 DNA sequence: TGTGCCAGCAACCGGCGGGGGAGCACAGATACGCAGTATTTT.

The CDR3 DNA sequence: TGCAGTTCTAAGGGGAACACCGGGGAGCTGTTTTTT. Amino acids: CSSKGNTGELFF. The J gene is TRBJ2-2, the V gene TRBV20-1; D uncertain. There are 12 residues in the CDR3. Between the trimmed V and J ends, which lost 8 bases and 1 base, there was a span of 8 bases. Germline V gives CDR1 DFQATT, CDR2 SNEGSKA (reference sequence).

V usage is TRBV5-1 and J usage is TRBJ2-7, with D possibly TRBD1 on 6 matching bases. This CDR3 comprises 14 residues. CDR1 and CDR2 from the germline V gene are SGHRS and YFSETQ. Trimming shortened V by 1 base and J by 3 bases, and 11 bases separated the two germline ends. The CDR3 region has the DNA TGCGCCAGCAGCTTGACAGGGTCAGACTACGAGCAGTACTTC. Translation gives CASSLTGSDYEQYF.

On this clonotype itself: An end of the junction does not agree with germline; a read error may underlie this. The CDR3 spells CASSRTGGLNRPQHF. The CDR3 nucleotides are TGTGCCAGCAGCCGGACGGGCGGGCTCAATCGGCCCCAGCATTTT. The rearrangement links TRBV28 to TRBJ1-5, with D hard to call. This CDR3 comprises 15 residues. Germline-derived CDR1 and CDR2 are MDHEN and SYDVKM. Complete variable domain (other parts from reference TRBV28 and TRBJ1-5): DVKVTQSSRYLVKRTGEKVFLECVQDMDHENMFWYRQDPGLGLRLIYFSYDVKMKEKGDIPEGYSVSREKKERFSLILESASTNQTSMYLCASSRTGGLNRPQHFGDGTRLSIL.

This clonotype is a singleton in its sample. The V and J genes are TRBV12-3 or TRBV12-4 and TRBJ2-1, with TRBD1 identical over 8 bases. There are 17 residues in the CDR3. V lost 6 bases, J lost 12 bases, and 22 bases stayed unmatched. CDR3 nucleotide sequence: TGTGCCAGCAGCTCTAGTGGACAGGGTACGATATCCTATGTGCAGTTCTTC. Translation: CASSSSGQGTISYVQFF.

This clonotype was detected only once. The J gene is TRBJ1-2, the V gene TRBV10-3; the match to TRBD1 covers 7 bases. This CDR3 spans 15 amino acids. Per germline, CDR1 ENHRY and CDR2 SYGVKD. After removal of 4 bases from V and 2 bases from J, the junction contained 7 bases not matched to a gene. CDR3 sequence reads: CAISGTPGQNYGYTF. CDR3 nucleotide sequence: TGTGCCATCAGTGGGACCCCGGGACAGAACTATGGCTACACCTTC.